Shown below are 10 T cell receptor beta chains from a single sample sequenced in a study of early T cells in non-severe SARS-CoV-2 infection. MiXCR was run by TCRdb on the 5' RACE reads, yielding one entry per CDR3 protein. The sample carries 80,000 or so distinct CDR3 sequences, about 14% recorded once. Sequencing was done on a sample of whole blood. The receptors were gathered from an adult who was a healthcare worker with PCR-confirmed SARS-CoV-2 infection or an uninfected control (not recorded which).

Notes on this clonotype: Given the absence of the conserved phenylalanine or tryptophan at the CDR3 end, a read error is likely. The chain employs TRBV2 and TRBJ2-5; 10 bases are shared with TRBD1. Germline V gives CDR1 SNHLY, CDR2 FYNNEI. V shed 5 bases and J 4 bases; nucleotides not matched to a gene: 7. The CDR3 has 15 amino acids. The CDR3 DNA follows: TGTGCCAGCAGTCGACAGGGGGCGGTAGGAGAGACCCAGTACTTA. Translated: CASSRQGAVGETQYL.

V gene TRBV19 combines with J gene TRBJ1-4; tentative D call: TRBD1 (5 bases). Germline CDR1 is LNHDA and CDR2 is SQIVND (reference sequence). CDR3 length equals 15 residues. V was trimmed by 5 bases and J by 6 bases, leaving 16 bases between them. The CDR3 nucleotides read TGTGCCAGTAGTCCTTCCGGGACCAGGCATGAAAAACTGTTTTTT. Translation: CASSPSGTRHEKLFF.

CDR3 region: CASSHLGQGVYEQYF. CDR3 bases: TGCGCCAGCAGCCATCTTGGGCAAGGAGTTTACGAGCAGTACTTC. The J gene is TRBJ2-7, the V gene TRBV4-1; no firm D call. V was shortened by 3 bases and J by 4 bases, with 16 bases between the two germline ends. There are 15 residues in the CDR3. Germline CDR1 is MGHRA and CDR2 is YSYEKL.

This clonotype was counted many times. The chain has TRBV5-1 and TRBJ2-1; possible D gene TRBD2, 6 bases. The germline V and J ends were trimmed by 1 base and 2 bases, with 13 bases remaining between them. The CDR3 has 16 residues. Germline CDR1 SGHRS, CDR2 YFSETQ. Written as DNA, the CDR3 is TGCGCCAGCAGCTTGACTAGCCCGGTGCCCTACAATGAGCAGTTCTTC. Translation gives CASSLTSPVPYNEQFF.

This clonotype was picked up one time. The CDR3 loop is CASSYNRGQYEQYF. The CDR3, as DNA: TGTGCCAGCAGCTACAACAGGGGGCAGTACGAGCAGTACTTC. The chain is built from TRBV11-2 and TRBJ2-7; 9 bases agree with TRBD1. The CDR3 is 14 residues long. Germline loops: CDR1 SGHAT, CDR2 FQNNGV. V lost 4 bases and J lost 4; bases outside the gene matches: 5.

The genes are TRBV29-1 and TRBJ2-5; D gene unclear. Germline V gene lookup returns CDR1 SQVTM and CDR2 ANQGSEA. The CDR3 loop spans 11 amino acids. The germline V and J ends were trimmed by 5 bases and 13 bases, with 17 bases remaining between them. The CDR3 DNA reads as TGCAGCGTTCTGGAGCAGGCACGGCCGTACTTC. Protein product: CSVLEQARPYF.

This clonotype was seen a handful of times. This sequence joins TRBV5-6 and TRBJ1-3; TRBD1 matches at 7 bases. Germline V gene sequence: CDR1 SGHDT, CDR2 YYEEEE. V was pared by 4 bases and J by 1 base, with 5 bases of the junction left unmatched. The CDR3 contains 15 residues. CDR3 region: CASSLPTGSGNTIYF. CDR3 coding DNA: TGTGCCAGCAGCCTACCGACAGGGTCTGGAAACACCATATATTTT.

The rearrangement joins TRBV11-3 to TRBJ1-2, with 7 bases matching TRBD1. V trimming: 4 bases; J trimming: 4 bases; junction bases outside the gene matches: 12. This CDR3 region has 16 residues. The germline gives CDR1 SGHNT, CDR2 YENEEA. The CDR3 region is CASSSGDRTAPYGYTF. For the CDR3, the DNA is TGTGCCAGCAGCTCAGGGGACAGAACGGCCCCCTATGGCTACACCTTC.

This chain links TRBV11-2 with TRBJ1-4; D call uncertain. The CDR3 is 15 residues long. V was clipped by 4 bases and J by 1 base, with 10 bases between them. Germline V gives CDR1 SGHAT, CDR2 FQNNGV. The CDR3 DNA is TGTGCCAGCAGCTCAATTTCTAGAACTAATGAAAAACTGTTTTTT. This gives the protein CASSSISRTNEKLFF.

This clonotype occurred a few times. The junction and the germline gene differ at one end; a read error may be behind it. The chain uses TRBV7-7 and TRBJ2-1; D gene ambiguous. The CDR3 has 13 amino acids. CDR1 and CDR2 (germline): SSHAT, FNYEAQ (reference sequence). This CDR3 is CASSPRTVHEQFF. In DNA, the CDR3 is TGTGCTAGCAGCCCTAGGACGGTACATGAGCAGTTCTTC.